Shown below are 21 T cell receptor beta chains from a single sample sequenced in a study of CD8 T cells in ankylosing spondylitis. TCRdb recomputed calls from the 5' RACE reads with MiXCR, one row per CDR3 protein. Of under 300,000 distinct CDR3 sequences in the sample, approximately 9% were seen once. The sample consisted of blood, either unsorted or a sorted T cell fraction (not recorded which). These TCRs come from a male donor with ankylosing spondylitis or in good health (not recorded which).

This clonotype was seen at least ten times. This chain links TRBV20-1 with TRBJ2-1; the D is unclear. This CDR3 spans 13 amino acids. Germline CDR1 is DFQATT and CDR2 is SNEGSKA (reference sequence). Trimming took off 3 bases at V and 9 bases at J, with 15 bases between the two ends. The CDR3 here is CSASSSANREQFF. CDR3 DNA sequence: TGCAGTGCTAGTTCCAGCGCCAACCGTGAGCAGTTCTTC.

The rearrangement joins TRBV18 to TRBJ2-7; 9 bases are shared with TRBD1. Losses at the gene ends were 3 bases for V and 5 bases for J; bases not matched to a gene: 5. Germline V lookup: CDR1 KGHSH, CDR2 LQKENI. There are 14 residues in the CDR3. CDR3 DNA: TGTGCCAGCTCACCGACGGACAGGGGACACGAGCAGTACTTC. This codes for CASSPTDRGHEQYF.

The chain couples TRBV6-1 to TRBJ2-1, with 8 bases lining up with TRBD1. Trimming removed 5 bases from V and 4 bases from J; junction bases left unmatched: 10. Germline values: CDR1 MNHNS, CDR2 SASEGT. The CDR3 sequence is 16 residues long. CDR3 bases: TGTGCCAGCAGTACACCTATAGGGACAGGTTACAATGAGCAGTTCTTC. Encoded protein: CASSTPIGTGYNEQFF.

With regard to this clonotype: This may arise from a read error, as a much more abundant clone is one base away. V gene TRBV6-1 combines with J gene TRBJ1-2; a possible D gene is TRBD1 (6 bases). Germline CDR1 and CDR2: MNHNS and SASEGT. CDR3 size: 15 residues. The CDR3 loop is CASRSRAGGLGGYPF. CDR3 DNA: TGTGCCAGCAGGTCACGAGCGGGTGGACTGGGGGGCTACCCCTTC.

At least ten counts were recorded for this clonotype. The rearrangement uses TRBV7-8 and TRBJ2-5; 8 positions match TRBD1. Germline loops: CDR1 SGHVS, CDR2 FQNEAQ. The CDR3 consists of 14 residues. V shed 4 bases and J 4 bases; nucleotides not matched to a gene: 5. In nucleotides, the CDR3 is TGTGCCAGCAGCTCGGACAGGGTTGCAGAGACCCAGTACTTC. It encodes CASSSDRVAETQYF.

On this clonotype itself: Germline is not matched at one junction end, which may reflect a read error. The rearrangement uses TRBV20-1 and TRBJ1-1, with D unresolved. The CDR3 has 11 amino acids. The germline CDR1 and CDR2 sequences are DFQATT and SNEGSKA (reference sequence). CDR3: CSARDPPEALF. The DNA for the CDR3 is TGCAGTGCTAGAGATCCCCCTGAAGCTCTCTTT.

This clonotype occurred a few times. The chain uses TRBV4-3 and TRBJ2-1; 9 bases map to TRBD2. The CDR3 loop spans 18 amino acids. Germline V gene sequence: CDR1 LGHNA, CDR2 YSLEER. Losses at the gene ends were 0 bases for V and 4 bases for J; bases not matched to a gene: 10. The CDR3 nucleotides are TGCGCCAGCAGCCAAGATAAGACAGCGGGGGGCCCTTACAATGAGCAGTTCTTC. Translating it yields CASSQDKTAGGPYNEQFF.

With regard to this clonotype: Given a much more abundant clone one base away, this may be a read error. J is TRBJ2-7 and V is TRBV7-2; D might be TRBD1 (6 bases). The CDR3 has 14 residues. V gave up 0 bases and J gave up 5 bases, with 11 bases separating them. Germline V gives CDR1 SGHTA, CDR2 FQGNSA. CDR3 protein: CASSLAGAPNEQYF. In DNA, the CDR3 is TGTGCCAGCAGCTTAGCGGGGGCTCCCAACGAGCAGTACTTC.

This clonotype has a count of ten or more. The gene calls are TRBV20-1 and TRBJ2-1; 9 positions agree with TRBD2. CDR1 and CDR2 from the germline V gene are DFQATT and SNEGSKA (reference sequence). Trimming took 4 bases from V and 1 from J; bases not matched to a gene: 8. This CDR3 has 16 residues. The CDR3 loop is CSAKGRRGGSYNEQFF. CDR3 bases: TGCAGTGCTAAAGGACGGCGGGGGGGGTCCTACAATGAGCAGTTCTTC.

This clonotype has a handful of counts. The chain carries TRBV20-1 and TRBJ2-5, with 8 positions matching TRBD1. The germline V gene encodes CDR1 DFQATT and CDR2 SNEGSKA (reference sequence). The ends lost 3 bases at V and 4 bases at J; junction bases unmatched: 16. The CDR3 has 17 residues. CDR3 coding DNA: TGCAGTGCTAGCTTGCCCAGGACAGGGTCGAGCGGAGAGACCCAGTACTTC. Encoded protein: CSASLPRTGSSGETQYF.

There are many counts of this clonotype. The V call is TRBV6-1, the J call TRBJ1-5, with 7 bases fitting TRBD1. V was clipped by 6 bases and J by 6 bases; unmatched bases: 8. CDR1 MNHNS and CDR2 SASEGT come from the germline V gene. There are 14 residues in the CDR3. CDR3 nucleotides: TGTGCCAGCAGGGACCGACAGGGAGGTCAGCCCCAGCATTTT. Translating gives CASRDRQGGQPQHF.

About this clonotype: Germline is not matched at one junction end, which may reflect a read error. The chain employs TRBV3-1 and TRBJ2-2; D gene unclear. The CDR3 spans 18 residues. Germline V gene lookup returns CDR1 LGHDT and CDR2 YNNKEL (reference sequence). CDR3 DNA sequence: TGTGCCAGCACCCAAGATACGGTAACGAGAGGTCCCACCGGGGAGCTGTTTTTT. It codes for CASTQDTVTRGPTGELFF.

This clonotype turned up a few times. V gene TRBV13 combines with J gene TRBJ2-5, with TRBD2 as a possible D gene (5 bases). The ends were cut back, 4 bases at V and 1 base at J, with 10 bases in the middle. Germline V gives CDR1 PRHDT, CDR2 FYEKMQ (reference sequence). The length of the CDR3 is 14 residues. The CDR3 DNA follows: TGTGCCAGCAGCTCCTCCCGGGGCCAAGAGACCCAGTACTTC. Its translation is CASSSSRGQETQYF.

This clonotype was counted at least ten times. The CDR3 DNA reads as TGCGCCAGCAGCCAAGATAGGACAGGGGGCGTCAGTGGCTACACCTTC. It specifies CASSQDRTGGVSGYTF. The genes are TRBV4-3 and TRBJ1-2; 11 bases align to TRBD1. Germline V gene data show CDR1 as LGHNA and CDR2 as YSLEER. The CDR3 totals 16 residues. J was trimmed by 7 bases and V by 0 bases; bases with no gene match: 7.

This clonotype was recorded at least ten times. The chain couples TRBV7-2 to TRBJ2-3; the D is unclear. The CDR3 has 13 amino acids. V was pared by 4 bases and J by 4 bases, with 9 bases between. CDR1 is SGHTA, CDR2 FQGNSA, per germline. The CDR3 DNA is TGTGCCAGCAGCTATTACATATCAGATACGCAGTATTTT. Translating gives CASSYYISDTQYF. Full variable domain (missing parts from reference TRBV7-2 and TRBJ2-3): GAGVSQSPSNKVTEKGKDVELRCDPISGHTALYWYRQSLGQGLEFLIYFQGNSAPDKSGLPSDRFSAERTGGSVSTLTIQRTQQEDSAVYLCASSYYISDTQYFGPGTRLTVL.

This clonotype was seen repeatedly, ten times or more. The chain links TRBV7-8 to TRBJ1-3, with 7 bases identical to TRBD1. V lost 5 bases and J lost 1; bases outside the gene matches: 8. Germline V gene sequence: CDR1 SGHVS, CDR2 FQNEAQ. The length of the CDR3 is 16 residues. CDR3 region: CASSAQGRASGNTIYF. The CDR3 DNA reads as TGTGCCAGCAGCGCACAGGGGCGTGCTTCTGGAAACACCATATATTTT.

Ten or more counts support this clonotype. V usage is TRBV20-1 and J usage is TRBJ2-7; D perhaps matches TRBD1 (6 bases). The CDR3 contains 14 residues. CDR1 is DFQATT and CDR2 is SNEGSKA in the germline V gene (reference sequence). V lost 2 bases and J 7 bases, leaving 18 bases between the germline ends. The DNA for the CDR3 is TGCAGTGCTAGATCCAGGGGTATCCGATTTGAGCAGTACTTC. This translates into CSARSRGIRFEQYF.

The rearrangement uses TRBV20-1 and TRBJ1-1, with D hard to call. V was trimmed by 1 base and J by 1 base, leaving 10 bases between them. The CDR3 consists of 14 residues. Germline values: CDR1 DFQATT, CDR2 SNEGSKA (reference sequence). CDR3 region: CSARVGRPNTEAFF. In DNA form, the CDR3 reads TGCAGTGCTAGAGTTGGACGCCCGAACACTGAAGCTTTCTTT.

This clonotype was seen at least ten times. The gene calls are TRBV4-3 and TRBJ1-1, with a possible D match to TRBD1 (6 bases). In germline, CDR1 is LGHNA, CDR2 YSLEER. The V end was cut by 0 bases, the J end by 4 bases, with 9 bases between. The CDR3 length is 14 residues. The CDR3 bases are TGCGCCAGCAGCCAAGATTCGACAGGCACTGAAGCTTTCTTT. Its translation is CASSQDSTGTEAFF.

This clonotype showed up just a few times. The chain uses TRBV20-1 and TRBJ1-2; a possible D gene is TRBD1 (6 bases). V lost 0 bases, J lost 5 bases, and 16 bases lay in between. This CDR3 spans 15 amino acids. Germline V gives CDR1 DFQATT, CDR2 SNEGSKA (reference sequence). CDR3: CSARDSRGFRYGYTF. The CDR3 coding sequence is TGCAGTGCTAGAGATAGTAGGGGGTTTAGGTATGGCTACACCTTC.

This clonotype was recorded many times. The chain couples TRBV20-1 to TRBJ1-2, with 7 bases that match TRBD1. CDR3 length: 14 residues. CDR1 is DFQATT and CDR2 is SNEGSKA in the germline V gene (reference sequence). The trim removed 5 bases at V and 7 bases at J, leaving 13 bases unmatched. CDR3: CSAGRQGQSSGYTF. As DNA, the CDR3 is TGCAGTGCTGGAAGACAGGGACAAAGTAGTGGCTACACCTTC.